This T cell receptor (beta chain) was sequenced during a study of metastatic and nonmetastatic thyroid tumors. Notes on the study in general: It was reportedly found that TCR beta diversity was significantly higher in malignant thyroid tumors than in benign nodules, a difference seen in both blood and tumor samples.

None of the patients had undergone any treatment ahead of thyroid surgery. TCRdb recomputed clones from the PCR reads via MiXCR. Of around 70,000 clones in the sample, 18% were seen once. This clone has ten or more counts. The target antigen is unknown. Germline V lookup: CDR1 MDHEN, CDR2 SYDVKM. V gave up 6 bases and J gave up 3 bases, with 17 bases separating them. The CDR3 extends over 15 amino acids. The specimen sequenced was blood. The sequence came from a female donor with papillary thyroid cancer or a benign thyroid nodule (not recorded which). Some clones in this sample may be carry-over from other donors' samples. The chain couples TRBV28 to TRBJ1-2; a weak D match, TRBD1 (6 bases). CDR3 sequence: CASSSKRGGDYGYTF. For the CDR3, the DNA is TGTGCCAGCAGCTCTAAAAGGGGGGGCGACTATGGCTACACCTTC.